Below, 19 T cell receptor beta chains from the same sample are listed, as sequenced in a study of blood T cell repertoires in COVID-19. Libraries were prepared by immunoSEQ multiplex PCR; TCRdb keeps only in-frame clonotypes and omits some of them. In the table there are roughly 250,000 clones, 90% of which are singletons. Sequenced input: peripheral blood. The receptors come from a woman aged 40 to 50 with acute or convalescent COVID-19.

The rearrangement links TRBV7-4 to TRBJ1-2; D is undetermined. Germline V gene data show CDR1 as SGHVT and CDR2 as SQSDAQ. The CDR3 has 13 residues. Trimming removed 5 bases at V and 7 bases at J, with 14 bases between. The CDR3 here is CASSLKEEGGYTF. The CDR3 DNA reads as TGTGCCAGCAGCCTTAAGGAGGAAGGTGGCTACACCTTC.

The CDR3 spells CASSEGPREGIIFGYTF. In nucleotides, the CDR3 is TGTGCCAGCAGTGAAGGCCCCCGGGAGGGAATCATCTTTGGCTACACCTTC. The chain couples TRBV6-1 to TRBJ1-2, with no clear D. V was pared by 1 base and J by 7 bases, with 22 bases between. CDR3 size: 17 residues. CDR1 is MNHNS and CDR2 is SASEGT in the germline V gene.

The CDR3 sequence: CASSRIETEAFF. CDR3 DNA: TGTGCCAGCAGTCGAATTGAGACTGAAGCTTTCTTT. This chain joins TRBV2 and TRBJ1-1, with no clear D. This CDR3 is 12 amino acids long. CDR1 is SNHLY, CDR2 FYNNEI, per germline. The ends were cut back, 5 bases at V and 5 bases at J, with 9 bases in the middle.

This chain connects TRBV7-9 to TRBJ1-1; D possibly corresponds to TRBD1 (6 bases). The CDR3 length is 12 residues. Germline CDR1 SEHNR, CDR2 FQNEAQ (reference sequence). The V gene lost 4 bases and the J gene lost 9 bases, with 12 bases spanning the gap. For the CDR3, the DNA is TGTGCCAGCAGCTCTACAGGGTTACAAGCTTTCTTT. It encodes CASSSTGLQAFF.

V is TRBV5-1 and J is TRBJ1-1; 7 nucleotides agree with TRBD1. The CDR3 is made up of 15 amino acids. CDR1 and CDR2 from the germline V gene are SGHRS and YFSETQ. Losses at the gene ends were 0 bases for V and 8 bases for J; bases not matched to a gene: 10. CDR3 protein: CASSLGGGVTGEAFF. The CDR3 region has the DNA TGCGCCAGCAGCTTGGGGGGTGGCGTGACAGGGGAAGCTTTCTTT.

The J gene is TRBJ2-5, the V gene TRBV7-2; TRBD1 matches at 7 bases. The CDR3 runs 16 residues. The junction had 10 bases not matched to a gene; V was cut back by 5 bases and J by 1 base. From germline, CDR1 is SGHTA and CDR2 FQGNSA. The CDR3 loop is CASSEVGQALQETQYF. For the CDR3, the DNA is TGTGCCAGCAGCGAAGTTGGACAGGCCCTCCAAGAGACCCAGTACTTC.

The J gene is TRBJ1-5, the V gene TRBV5-6; 7 nucleotides align to TRBD1. J lost 0 bases, V lost 4 bases, and 7 bases had no gene match. The length of the CDR3 is 16 residues. Per the germline V gene, CDR1 is SGHDT and CDR2 is YYEEEE. This chain's CDR3 is CASSPFQGGSNQPQHF. Here the CDR3 DNA reads TGTGCCAGCAGCCCCTTCCAGGGGGGTAGCAATCAGCCCCAGCATTTT.

The chain recombines TRBV30 with TRBJ1-4; 7 nucleotides match TRBD1. CDR1 and CDR2 (germline): GTSNPN, SVGIG (reference sequence). Germline trimming cut 0 bases from V and 5 bases from J; bases unmatched to any gene: 3. This CDR3 spans 14 amino acids. The CDR3 nucleotides read TGTGCCTGGAGTGTAGTAGGGGGCAATGAAAAACTGTTTTTT. The encoded protein is CAWSVVGGNEKLFF.

The chain recombines TRBV5-1 with TRBJ1-2, with D possibly TRBD1 on 6 matching bases. The CDR3 consists of 15 residues. Germline-derived CDR1 and CDR2 are SGHRS and YFSETQ. Trimming left V 5 bases short and J 0 bases short, with 14 bases between. The CDR3 spells CASRPGQSPNYGYTF. The CDR3 nucleotides read TGCGCCAGCAGACCTGGACAGAGCCCTAACTATGGCTACACCTTC.

The CDR3 DNA reads as TGTGCCAGCAGCCCACGACAGGGGGAGAAAGCTTTCTTT. It yields the protein CASSPRQGEKAFF. The chain couples TRBV7-8 to TRBJ1-1; 9 bases fit TRBD1. The CDR3 has 13 residues. The V gene end was trimmed by 5 bases and the J gene end by 9 bases; junction bases not matched to a gene: 7. Germline V gene sequence: CDR1 SGHVS, CDR2 FQNEAQ.

This chain links TRBV5-1 with TRBJ2-1, with D unresolved. The CDR3 is made up of 12 amino acids. With 3 bases removed from V and 9 bases from J, the gap between germline ends came to 10 bases. The germline V gene encodes CDR1 SGHRS and CDR2 YFSETQ. The CDR3 bases are TGCGCCAGCAGCTCGCACAACACTGAGCAGTTCTTC. This encodes CASSSHNTEQFF. The variable domain in full, with the rest retrieved from reference TRBV5-1 and TRBJ2-1, is KAGVTQTPRYLIKTRGQQVTLSCSPISGHRSVSWYQQTPGQGLQFLFEYFSETQRNKGNFPGRFSGRQFSNSRSEMNVSTLELGDSALYLCASSSHNTEQFFGPGTRLTVL.

The gene calls are TRBV7-8 and TRBJ2-3, with 13 bases aligning to TRBD2. The germline V gene encodes CDR1 SGHVS and CDR2 FQNEAQ. The CDR3 has 16 amino acids. V lost 5 bases, J lost 5 bases, and 7 bases stayed unmatched. The CDR3 loop is CASSRLLAGGRDTQYF. The CDR3, as DNA: TGTGCCAGCAGCCGTCTACTAGCGGGGGGGCGAGATACGCAGTATTTT.

The chain combines TRBV28 with TRBJ1-2; D is unresolved. The CDR3 totals 13 residues. Trimming shortened V by 5 bases and J by 5 bases, and 12 bases separated the two germline ends. Germline V gene lookup returns CDR1 MDHEN and CDR2 SYDVKM. The CDR3 sequence is CASSMRVGYGYTF. CDR3 DNA: TGTGCCAGCAGTATGAGGGTGGGGTATGGCTACACCTTC.

The CDR3 protein is CASSRGQGGSITEAFF. DNA of the CDR3: TGTGCCAGCTCACGGGGACAGGGGGGATCGATCACTGAAGCTTTCTTT. The gene calls are TRBV18 and TRBJ1-1, with 11 bases matching TRBD1. The V gene end was trimmed by 4 bases and the J gene end by 4 bases; junction bases not matched to a gene: 8. CDR1 and CDR2 (germline): KGHSH, LQKENI. The CDR3 contains 16 residues.

V usage is TRBV19 and J usage is TRBJ2-6; D gene unclear. This CDR3 has 14 amino acids. Germline V gene sequence: CDR1 LNHDA, CDR2 SQIVND (reference sequence). V was pared by 3 bases and J by 4 bases, with 7 bases between. CDR3 coding DNA: TGTGCCAGTAGTATTCTTCCCGGGGCCAACGTCCTGACTTTC. It specifies CASSILPGANVLTF. The entire variable domain, with the rest obtained from reference TRBV19 and TRBJ2-6, is as follows: DGGITQSPKYLFRKEGQNVTLSCEQNLNHDAMYWYRQDPGQGLRLIYYSQIVNDFQKGDIAEGYSVSREKKESFPLTVTSAQKNPTAFYLCASSILPGANVLTFGAGSRLTVL.

The rearrangement links TRBV7-8 to TRBJ2-3; perhaps TRBD1 as D (6 bases). This CDR3 has 16 residues. Germline V gives CDR1 SGHVS, CDR2 FQNEAQ. Trimming took off 5 bases at V and 2 bases at J, with 17 bases between the two ends. CDR3: CASSQLTGRDTDTQYF. The CDR3 coding sequence is TGTGCCAGCAGCCAGTTAACAGGGAGAGACACAGATACGCAGTATTTT.

This clone occurred once. The chain joins TRBV6-2 or TRBV6-3 to TRBJ1-5; no clear D gene. Trimming pared 4 bases from V and 9 bases from J, leaving 13 bases between. CDR3 size: 13 residues. CDR1 and CDR2 from the germline V gene are MNHEY and SVGEGT. CDR3 coding DNA: TGTGCCAGCAGTTTACCGGTCGAGAGGCCCCAGCATTTT. It specifies CASSLPVERPQHF.

V gene TRBV6-6 combines with J gene TRBJ1-6; 10 bases fit TRBD1. Germline V gene lookup returns CDR1 MNHNY and CDR2 SVGAGI (reference sequence). J lost 12 bases, V lost 5 bases, and 4 bases had no gene match. The CDR3 sequence is 13 residues long. CDR3 protein: CASSGTGELPLHF. The CDR3 DNA reads TGTGCCAGCAGTGGGACAGGGGAACTACCCCTCCACTTT.

The V call is TRBV25-1, the J call TRBJ2-3; D perhaps matches TRBD2 (5 bases). V shed 1 base and J shed 4 bases, with 6 bases lying between them. Germline V lookup: CDR1 MGHDK, CDR2 SYGVNS. The CDR3 consists of 13 residues. CDR3 nucleotide sequence: TGTGCCAGCAGTGAATGGGAGTCAGATACGCAGTATTTT. Its protein product is CASSEWESDTQYF. The full variable domain, with the rest looked up from reference TRBV25-1 and TRBJ2-3, is EADIYQTPRYLVIGTGKKITLECSQTMGHDKMYWYQQDPGMELHLIHYSYGVNSTEKGDLSSESTVSRIRTEHFPLTLESARPSHTSQYLCASSEWESDTQYFGPGTRLTVL.